The text below deals with one T cell receptor beta chain. No cognate antigen has been identified for it. No base quality information exists; no much larger clone differs at one position. This record belongs to a study of T cell changes during pregnancy in multiple sclerosis (dated by TCRdb to between 2018 and 2020). A note on the overall study: In women with multiple sclerosis, the researchers looked at how the T cell repertoire shifted as pregnancy progressed.

Trimming at the junction amounts to 6 bases on V and 4 bases on J, and the germline ends lie 12 bases apart. The germline V gene (reference sequence) specifies LNHDA as CDR1 and SQIVND as CDR2. The cysteine opens and the phenylalanine closes a CDR3 of 14 amino acids. The sequence is cut down to CDR3 DNA, 42 bases in frame from base 1. Receptors were amplified or captured by the immunoSEQ multiplex PCR assay. TCRdb limited this immuneACCESS table to in-frame rearrangements with V and J called. A share of clones is missing; checked studies link under half to unresolved V genes, and the rest is unexplained. The sample table contains around 95,000 clones; only one count was recorded for about 94% of them. The ten largest clones represent about 1.6% of the sample.

The V and J genes are TRBV19 and TRBJ2-2; too little of a D gene remains to name it. The sequence derives from a female donor in good health, enrolled as a control in a pregnancy study. Source: peripheral blood, taken after pregnancy. The nucleotides read TGTGCCAGTAGGAATCCGACGGGCACCGGGGAGCTGTTTTTT. The translation is CASRNPTGTGELFF.